Below, one T cell receptor (beta chain) is given with its context. Trimming removed 4 bases at V and 7 bases at J, with 5 bases between. In germline, CDR1 is SNHLY, CDR2 FYNNEI. The CDR3 extends over 11 amino acids. The data were obtained in a study of shared clonotypes between healthy human individuals. Some clones are missing from TCRdb's copy, which holds only in-frame ones; the method was immunoSEQ multiplex PCR. The sample lists 450,000 to 500,000 clones, around three quarters occurring once. V usage is TRBV2 and J usage is TRBJ2-1, with no clear D. Sequencing used PBMCs. This clonotype originated in a woman aged 40 to 50 in good health. Some clones in this sample may be carry-over from other donors' samples. The CDR3 bases are TGTGCCAGCAGTGTTGAGAATGAGCAGTTCTTC. It yields the protein CASSVENEQFF.